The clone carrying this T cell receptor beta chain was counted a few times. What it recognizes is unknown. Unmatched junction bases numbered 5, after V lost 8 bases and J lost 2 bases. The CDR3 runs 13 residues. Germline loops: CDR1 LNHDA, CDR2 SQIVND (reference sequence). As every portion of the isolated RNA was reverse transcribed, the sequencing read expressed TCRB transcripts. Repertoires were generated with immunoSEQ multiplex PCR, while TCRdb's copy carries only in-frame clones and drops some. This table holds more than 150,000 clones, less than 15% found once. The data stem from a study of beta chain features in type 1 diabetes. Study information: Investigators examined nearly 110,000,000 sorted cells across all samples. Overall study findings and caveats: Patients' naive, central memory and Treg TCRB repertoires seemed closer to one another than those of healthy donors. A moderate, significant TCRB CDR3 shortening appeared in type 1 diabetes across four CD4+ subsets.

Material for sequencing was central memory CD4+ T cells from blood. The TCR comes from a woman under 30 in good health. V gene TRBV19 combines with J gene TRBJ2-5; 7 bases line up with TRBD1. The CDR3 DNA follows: TGTGCCAGTGGTGGCAGGGGGCAAGAGACCCAGTACTTC. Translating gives CASGGRGQETQYF.